The clone carrying this T cell receptor beta chain was picked up a small number of times. The data originate from a study of blood T cells in healthy people across ages. The authors ran a second PCR of about 6 to 12 cycles using a sample-barcoded 5' primer and a J-beta primer mix. TCRdb re-called the 5' RACE reads with MiXCR, one entry per CDR3 protein. The sample yields 750,000 to 850,000 distinct CDR3 sequences, about 25% seen once. This sample was also put to use in a study of T cells of mothers and their children. This second study notes: Biologically related mothers and children overlapped slightly more than unrelated pairs, a non-significant difference.

This clonotype was obtained from a boy younger than 18 in good health. Sequencing used blood.

CDR3 sequence: CAISESDRIGTGETQYF. The CDR3 coding sequence is TGTGCCATCAGTGAGTCGGATCGAATCGGGACAGGAGAGACCCAGTACTTC. The V gene is TRBV10-3, the J gene TRBJ2-5; 8 bases line up with TRBD1. CDR1 is ENHRY and CDR2 is SYGVKD in the germline V gene. This CDR3 has 17 amino acids. V dropped 0 bases and J dropped 4; count of bases not matched to a gene: 10.